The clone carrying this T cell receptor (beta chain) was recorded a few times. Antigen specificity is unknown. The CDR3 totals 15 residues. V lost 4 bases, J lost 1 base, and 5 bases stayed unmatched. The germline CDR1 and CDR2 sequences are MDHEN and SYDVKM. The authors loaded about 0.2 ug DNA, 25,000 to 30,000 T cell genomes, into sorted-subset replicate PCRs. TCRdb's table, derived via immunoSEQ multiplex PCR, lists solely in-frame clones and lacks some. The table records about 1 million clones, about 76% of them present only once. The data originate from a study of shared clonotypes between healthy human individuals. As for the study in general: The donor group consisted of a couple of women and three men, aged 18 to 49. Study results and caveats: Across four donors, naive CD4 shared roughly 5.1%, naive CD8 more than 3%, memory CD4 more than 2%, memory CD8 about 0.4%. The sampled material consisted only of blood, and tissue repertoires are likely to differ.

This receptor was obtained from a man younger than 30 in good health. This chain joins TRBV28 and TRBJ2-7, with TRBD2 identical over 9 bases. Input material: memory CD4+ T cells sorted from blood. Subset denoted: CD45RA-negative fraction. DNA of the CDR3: TGTGCCAGCAGTTCGGGTAGCGGGGGATCCTACGAGCAGTACTTC. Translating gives CASSSGSGGSYEQYF.